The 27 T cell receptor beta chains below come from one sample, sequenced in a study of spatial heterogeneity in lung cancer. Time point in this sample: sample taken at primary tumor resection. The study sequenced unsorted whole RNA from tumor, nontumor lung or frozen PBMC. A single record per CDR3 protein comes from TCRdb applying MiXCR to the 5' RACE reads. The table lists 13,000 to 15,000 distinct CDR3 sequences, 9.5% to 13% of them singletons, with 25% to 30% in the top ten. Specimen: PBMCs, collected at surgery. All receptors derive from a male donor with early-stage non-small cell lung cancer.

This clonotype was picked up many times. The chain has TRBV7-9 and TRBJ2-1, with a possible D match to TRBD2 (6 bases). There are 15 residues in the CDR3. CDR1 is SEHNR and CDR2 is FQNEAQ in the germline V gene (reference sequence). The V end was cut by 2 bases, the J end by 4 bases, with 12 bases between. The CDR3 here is CASSLPAGTYNEQFF. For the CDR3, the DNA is TGTGCCAGCAGCTTACCGGCGGGGACGTACAATGAGCAGTTCTTC.

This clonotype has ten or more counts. The CDR3 bases are TGTGCCAGTAGTACACAGACAGGGGGTAATCAGCCCCAGCATTTT. Amino acid sequence: CASSTQTGGNQPQHF. V is TRBV19 and J is TRBJ1-5, with TRBD1 matching 9 bases. Trimming removed 4 bases from V and 4 bases from J; junction bases left unmatched: 5. The length of the CDR3 is 15 residues. Germline CDR1 reads LNHDA; CDR2 reads SQIVND (reference sequence).

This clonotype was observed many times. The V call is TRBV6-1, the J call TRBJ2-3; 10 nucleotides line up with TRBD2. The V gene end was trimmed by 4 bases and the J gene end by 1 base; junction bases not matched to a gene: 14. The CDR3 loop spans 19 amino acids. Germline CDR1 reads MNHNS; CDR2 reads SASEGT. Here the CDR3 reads CASSVLLGTAGGGTDTQYF. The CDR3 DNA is TGTGCCAGCAGTGTTCTGTTGGGTACAGCGGGAGGGGGCACAGATACGCAGTATTTT.

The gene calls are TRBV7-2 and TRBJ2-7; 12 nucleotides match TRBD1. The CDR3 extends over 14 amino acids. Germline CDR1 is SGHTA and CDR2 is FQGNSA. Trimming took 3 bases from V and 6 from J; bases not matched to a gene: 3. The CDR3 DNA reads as TGTGCCAGCAGCTTTGGGACAGGGGGCTTCGAGCAGTACTTC. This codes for CASSFGTGGFEQYF.

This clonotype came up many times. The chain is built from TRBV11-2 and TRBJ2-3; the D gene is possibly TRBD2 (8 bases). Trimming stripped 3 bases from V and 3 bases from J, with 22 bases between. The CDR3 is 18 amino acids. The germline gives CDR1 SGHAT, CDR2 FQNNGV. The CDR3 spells CASSLRGRWSGSTDTQYF. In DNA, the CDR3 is TGTGCCAGCAGCTTGAGGGGGCGATGGAGCGGGAGTACAGATACGCAGTATTTT.

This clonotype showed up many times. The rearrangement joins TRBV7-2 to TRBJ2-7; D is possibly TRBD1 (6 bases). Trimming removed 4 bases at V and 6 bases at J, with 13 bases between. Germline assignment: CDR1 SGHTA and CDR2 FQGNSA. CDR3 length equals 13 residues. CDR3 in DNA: TGTGCCAGCAGCTGGGGGCCGGTGGGCGAGCAGTACTTC. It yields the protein CASSWGPVGEQYF.

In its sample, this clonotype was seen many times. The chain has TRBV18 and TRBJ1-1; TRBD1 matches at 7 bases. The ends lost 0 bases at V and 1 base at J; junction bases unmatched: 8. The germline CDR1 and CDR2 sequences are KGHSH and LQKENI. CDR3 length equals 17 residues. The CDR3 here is CASSPPDLGQTNTEAFF. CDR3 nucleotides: TGTGCCAGCTCACCACCGGACTTGGGACAGACGAACACTGAAGCTTTCTTT.

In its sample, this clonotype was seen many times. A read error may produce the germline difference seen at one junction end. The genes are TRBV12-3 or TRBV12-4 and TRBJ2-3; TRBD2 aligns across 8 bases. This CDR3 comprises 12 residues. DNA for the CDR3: TGTGCCAGCAGTTTCTGGGGACTAGAGGGCAATTTT. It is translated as CASSFWGLEGNF.

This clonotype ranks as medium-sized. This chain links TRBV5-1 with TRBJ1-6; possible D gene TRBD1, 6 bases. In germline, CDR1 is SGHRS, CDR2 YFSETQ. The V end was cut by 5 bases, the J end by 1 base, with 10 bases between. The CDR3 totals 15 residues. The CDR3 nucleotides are TGCGCCAGCAGGCTGAGGGGGTCCTATAATTCACCCCTCCACTTT. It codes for CASRLRGSYNSPLHF.

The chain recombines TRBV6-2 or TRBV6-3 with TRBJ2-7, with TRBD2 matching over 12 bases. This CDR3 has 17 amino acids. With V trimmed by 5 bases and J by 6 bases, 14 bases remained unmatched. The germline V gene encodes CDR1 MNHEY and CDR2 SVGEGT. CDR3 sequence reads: CASSRVALAGGPVEQYF. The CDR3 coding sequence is TGTGCCAGCAGTCGCGTTGCCCTAGCGGGAGGGCCGGTCGAGCAGTACTTC.

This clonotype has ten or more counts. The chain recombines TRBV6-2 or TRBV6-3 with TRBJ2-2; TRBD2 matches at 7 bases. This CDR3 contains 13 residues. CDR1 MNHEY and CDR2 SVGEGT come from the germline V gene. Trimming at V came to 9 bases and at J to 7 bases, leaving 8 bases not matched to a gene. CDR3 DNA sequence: TGTGCCAGTTTGCGGGAGCTCGGCGGGGAGCTGTTTTTT. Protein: CASLRELGGELFF.

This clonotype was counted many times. CDR3: CSVEEVRQETQYF. CDR3 nucleotide sequence: TGCAGCGTTGAAGAAGTCAGGCAAGAGACCCAGTACTTC. The V gene is TRBV29-1, the J gene TRBJ2-5; D not certain. The CDR3 length is 13 residues. Trimming removed 0 bases at V and 2 bases at J, with 7 bases between. Germline V gives CDR1 SQVTM, CDR2 ANQGSEA.

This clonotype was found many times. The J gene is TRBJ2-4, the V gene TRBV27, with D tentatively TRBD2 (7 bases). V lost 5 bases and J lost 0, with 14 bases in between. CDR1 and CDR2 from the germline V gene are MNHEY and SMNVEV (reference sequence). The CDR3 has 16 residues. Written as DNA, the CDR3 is TGTGCCAGCAGTACCCACGGGGGGCTAGCCAAAAACATTCAGTACTTC. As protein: CASSTHGGLAKNIQYF.

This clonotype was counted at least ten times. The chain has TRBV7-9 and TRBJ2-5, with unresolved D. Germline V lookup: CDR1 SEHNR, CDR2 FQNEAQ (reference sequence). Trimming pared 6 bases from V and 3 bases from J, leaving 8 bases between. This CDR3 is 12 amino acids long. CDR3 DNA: TGTGCCAGCAGACTAAACGAAGAGACCCAGTACTTC. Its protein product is CASRLNEETQYF.

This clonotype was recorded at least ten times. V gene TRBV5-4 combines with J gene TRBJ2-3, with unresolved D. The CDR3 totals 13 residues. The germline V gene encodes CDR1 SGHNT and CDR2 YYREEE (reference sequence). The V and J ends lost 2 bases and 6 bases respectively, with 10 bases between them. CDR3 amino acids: CASSLRLPDTQYF. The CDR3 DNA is TGTGCCAGCAGCTTAAGGCTGCCCGATACGCAGTATTTT.

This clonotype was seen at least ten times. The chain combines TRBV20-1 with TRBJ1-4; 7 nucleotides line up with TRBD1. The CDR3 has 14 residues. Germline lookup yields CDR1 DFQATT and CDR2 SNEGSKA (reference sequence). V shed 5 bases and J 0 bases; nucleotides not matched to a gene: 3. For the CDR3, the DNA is TGCAGTGCTTATGGACAGGCAACTAATGAAAAACTGTTTTTT. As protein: CSAYGQATNEKLFF.

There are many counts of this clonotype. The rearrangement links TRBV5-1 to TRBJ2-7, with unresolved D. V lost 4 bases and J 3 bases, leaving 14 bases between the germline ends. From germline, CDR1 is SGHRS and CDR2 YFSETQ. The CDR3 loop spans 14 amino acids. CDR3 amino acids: CASSRRWGDYEQYF. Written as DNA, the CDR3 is TGCGCCAGCAGCCGTAGATGGGGTGACTACGAGCAGTACTTC.

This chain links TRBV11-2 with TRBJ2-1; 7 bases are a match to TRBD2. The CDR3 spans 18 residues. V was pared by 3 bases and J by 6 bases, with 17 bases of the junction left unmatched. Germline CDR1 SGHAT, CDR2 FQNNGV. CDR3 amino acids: CASSLGGISILQSNEQFF. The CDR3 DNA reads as TGTGCCAGCAGCTTGGGAGGGATTTCCATCCTGCAAAGCAATGAGCAGTTCTTC.

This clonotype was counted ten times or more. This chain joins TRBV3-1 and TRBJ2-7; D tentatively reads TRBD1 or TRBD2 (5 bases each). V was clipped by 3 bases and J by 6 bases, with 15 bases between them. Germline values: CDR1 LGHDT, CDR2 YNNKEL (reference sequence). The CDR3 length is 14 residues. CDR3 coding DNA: TGTGCCAGCAGCCACCCCCCCCGGGGACCCGAGCAGTACTTC. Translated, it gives CASSHPPRGPEQYF.

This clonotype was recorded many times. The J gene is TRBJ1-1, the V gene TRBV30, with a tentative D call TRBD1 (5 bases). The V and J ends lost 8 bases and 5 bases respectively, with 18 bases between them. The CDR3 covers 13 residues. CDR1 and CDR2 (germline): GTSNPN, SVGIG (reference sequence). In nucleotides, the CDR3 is TGTGCCGGGGGGACTCTTGGAGGGACTGAAGCTTTCTTT. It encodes CAGGTLGGTEAFF.

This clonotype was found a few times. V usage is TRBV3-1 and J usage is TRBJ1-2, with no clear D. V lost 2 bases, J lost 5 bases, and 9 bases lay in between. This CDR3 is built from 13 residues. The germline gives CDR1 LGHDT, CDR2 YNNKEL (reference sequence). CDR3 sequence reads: CASSQPRFYGYTF. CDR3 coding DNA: TGTGCCAGCAGCCAACCACGATTTTATGGCTACACCTTC. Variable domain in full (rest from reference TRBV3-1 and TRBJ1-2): DTAVSQTPKYLVTQMGNDKSIKCEQNLGHDTMYWYKQDSKKFLKIMFSYNNKELIINETVPNRFSPKSPDKAHLNLHINSLELGDSAVYFCASSQPRFYGYTFGSGTRLTVV.

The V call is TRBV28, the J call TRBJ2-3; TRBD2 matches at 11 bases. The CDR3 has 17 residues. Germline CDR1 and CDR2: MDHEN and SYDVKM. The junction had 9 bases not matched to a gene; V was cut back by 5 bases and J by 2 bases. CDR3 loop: CASSPTLAGGFTDTQYF. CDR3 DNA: TGTGCCAGCAGTCCCACCCTAGCGGGAGGCTTCACAGATACGCAGTATTTT.

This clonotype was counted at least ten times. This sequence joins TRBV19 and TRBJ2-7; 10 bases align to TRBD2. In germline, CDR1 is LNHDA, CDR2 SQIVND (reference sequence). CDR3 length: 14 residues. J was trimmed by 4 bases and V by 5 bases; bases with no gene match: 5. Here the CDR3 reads CASSAGLAVYEQYF. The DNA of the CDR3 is TGTGCCAGTAGTGCTGGACTAGCGGTTTACGAGCAGTACTTC. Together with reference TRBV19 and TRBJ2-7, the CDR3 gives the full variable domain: DGGITQSPKYLFRKEGQNVTLSCEQNLNHDAMYWYRQDPGQGLRLIYYSQIVNDFQKGDIAEGYSVSREKKESFPLTVTSAQKNPTAFYLCASSAGLAVYEQYFGPGTRLTVT.

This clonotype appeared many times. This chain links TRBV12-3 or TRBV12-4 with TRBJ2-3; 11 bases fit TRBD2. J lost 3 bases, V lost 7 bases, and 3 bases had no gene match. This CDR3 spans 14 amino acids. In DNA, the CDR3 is TGTGCCAGCACTACTAGCGGGAGAACAGATACGCAGTATTTT. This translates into CASTTSGRTDTQYF.

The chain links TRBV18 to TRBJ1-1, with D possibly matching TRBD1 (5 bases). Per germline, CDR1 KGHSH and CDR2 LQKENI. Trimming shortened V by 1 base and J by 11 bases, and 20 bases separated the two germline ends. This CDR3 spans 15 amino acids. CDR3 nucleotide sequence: TGTGCCAGCTCACCACTCACCAGGGAAGTGTCGAACGCTTTCTTT. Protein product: CASSPLTREVSNAFF.

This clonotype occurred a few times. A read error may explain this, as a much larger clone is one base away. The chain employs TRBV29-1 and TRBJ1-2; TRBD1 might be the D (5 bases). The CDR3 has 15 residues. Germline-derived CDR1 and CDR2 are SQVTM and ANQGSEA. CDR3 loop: CCVISPGTGLSGYTF. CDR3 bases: TGCTGCGTAATTTCCCCCGGGACGGGCCTATCTGGCTACACCTTC.

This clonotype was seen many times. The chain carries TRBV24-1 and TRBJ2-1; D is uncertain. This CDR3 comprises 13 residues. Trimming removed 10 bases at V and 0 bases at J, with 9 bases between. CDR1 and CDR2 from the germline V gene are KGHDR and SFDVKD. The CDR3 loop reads CATAGSSYNEQFF. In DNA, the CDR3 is TGTGCCACGGCTGGTAGCTCCTACAATGAGCAGTTCTTC.